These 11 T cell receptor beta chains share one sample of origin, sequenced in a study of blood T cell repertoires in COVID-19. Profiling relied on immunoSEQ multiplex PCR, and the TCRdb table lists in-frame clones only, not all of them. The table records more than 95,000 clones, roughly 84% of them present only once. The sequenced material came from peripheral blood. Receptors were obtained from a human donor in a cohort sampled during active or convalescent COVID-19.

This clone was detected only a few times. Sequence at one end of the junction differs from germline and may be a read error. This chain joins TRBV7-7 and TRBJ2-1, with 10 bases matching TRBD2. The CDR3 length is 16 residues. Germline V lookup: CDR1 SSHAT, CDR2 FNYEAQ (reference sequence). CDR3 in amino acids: CASSPGSGGALNEQFF. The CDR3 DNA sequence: TGTGCTAGCAGCCCAGGGAGCGGGGGGGCTCTCAATGAGCAGTTCTTC.

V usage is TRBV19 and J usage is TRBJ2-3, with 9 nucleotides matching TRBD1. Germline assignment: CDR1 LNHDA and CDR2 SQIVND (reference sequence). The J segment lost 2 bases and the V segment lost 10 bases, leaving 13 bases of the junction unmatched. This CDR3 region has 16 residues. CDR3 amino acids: CATIEWDRAITDTQYF. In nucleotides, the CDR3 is TGTGCCACCATCGAGTGGGACAGGGCTATCACAGATACGCAGTATTTT.

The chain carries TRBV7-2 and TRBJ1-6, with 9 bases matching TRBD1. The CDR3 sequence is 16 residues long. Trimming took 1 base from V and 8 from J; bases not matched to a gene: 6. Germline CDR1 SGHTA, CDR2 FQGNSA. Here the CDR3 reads CASSLESRTGDSPLHF. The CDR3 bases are TGTGCCAGCAGCTTAGAGTCGAGGACAGGGGATTCACCCCTCCACTTT.

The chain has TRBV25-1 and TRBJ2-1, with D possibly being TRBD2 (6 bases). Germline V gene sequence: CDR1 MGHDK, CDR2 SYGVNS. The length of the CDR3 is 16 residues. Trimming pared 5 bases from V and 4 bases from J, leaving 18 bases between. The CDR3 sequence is CASSLKGLLTYNEQFF. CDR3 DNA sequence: TGTGCCAGCAGTCTCAAGGGACTCCTAACATACAATGAGCAGTTCTTC.

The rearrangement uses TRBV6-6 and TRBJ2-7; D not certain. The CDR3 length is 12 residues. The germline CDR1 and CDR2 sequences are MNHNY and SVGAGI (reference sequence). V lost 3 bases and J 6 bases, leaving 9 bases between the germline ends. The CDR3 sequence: CASSYGDFEQYF. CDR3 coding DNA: TGTGCCAGCAGTTATGGAGACTTCGAGCAGTACTTC.

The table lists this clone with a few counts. The CDR3 sequence is CASSQGSGTGVTGELFF. Written as DNA, the CDR3 is TGTGCCAGCAGCCAAGGATCCGGAACAGGGGTCACCGGGGAGCTGTTTTTT. The rearrangement links TRBV3-1 (or the pseudogene TRBV3-2) to TRBJ2-2; 7 bases are a match to TRBD1. CDR3 length equals 17 residues. Germline CDR1 reads LGHDT; CDR2 reads YNNKEL (reference sequence). V was clipped by 1 base and J by 4 bases; unmatched bases: 9.

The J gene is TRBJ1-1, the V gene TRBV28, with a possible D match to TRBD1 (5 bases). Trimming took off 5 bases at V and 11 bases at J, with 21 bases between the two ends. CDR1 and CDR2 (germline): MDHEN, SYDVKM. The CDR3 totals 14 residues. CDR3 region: CASSTNDRAGRAFF. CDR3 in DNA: TGTGCCAGCAGTACAAACGACAGAGCCGGAAGGGCTTTCTTT.

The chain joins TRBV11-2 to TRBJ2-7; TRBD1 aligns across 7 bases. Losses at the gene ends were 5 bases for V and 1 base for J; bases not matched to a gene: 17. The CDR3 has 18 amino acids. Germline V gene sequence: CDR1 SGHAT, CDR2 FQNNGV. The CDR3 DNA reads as TGTGCCAGCAGCCAGATGTTGAGGGGGCGGTTCAAATCCTACGAGCAGTACTTC. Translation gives CASSQMLRGRFKSYEQYF.

The CDR3 DNA follows: TGTGCCAGCAGCCAAGCGGCGGCCTCTGGCTACACCTTC. It translates to CASSQAAASGYTF. The chain uses TRBV14 and TRBJ1-2; D gene unclear. V was trimmed by 1 base and J by 7 bases, leaving 10 bases between them. The CDR3 totals 13 residues. In germline, CDR1 is SGHDN, CDR2 FVKESK.

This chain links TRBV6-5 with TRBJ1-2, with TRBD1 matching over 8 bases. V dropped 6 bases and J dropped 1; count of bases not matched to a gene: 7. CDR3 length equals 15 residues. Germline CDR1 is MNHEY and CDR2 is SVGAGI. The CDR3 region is CASRLGTGYNYGYTF. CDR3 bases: TGTGCCAGCAGACTCGGGACAGGATATAACTATGGCTACACCTTC.

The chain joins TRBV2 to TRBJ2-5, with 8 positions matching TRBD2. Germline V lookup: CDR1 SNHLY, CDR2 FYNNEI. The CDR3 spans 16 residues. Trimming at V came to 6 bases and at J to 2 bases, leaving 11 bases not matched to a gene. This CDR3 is CASRPWVAGQQETQYF. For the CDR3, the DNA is TGTGCCAGCAGGCCCTGGGTAGCGGGGCAACAAGAGACCCAGTACTTC.